The 18 T cell receptor beta chains in this list originate from one sample, sequenced in a study of T cell responses to AZD1222 COVID-19 vaccine. Some clones are missing from TCRdb's copy, which holds only in-frame ones; the method was immunoSEQ multiplex PCR. Of 120,000 or so clones in the sample, around 90% are singletons; the top ten hold almost 5.5%. This specimen was peripheral blood, taken on day 0 of AZD1222 vaccination. Every receptor here comes from an adult in good health.

The gene calls are TRBV6-5 and TRBJ1-2, with a weak D call TRBD1 (5 bases). V was clipped by 6 bases and J by 6 bases, with 20 bases between them. Germline V gene lookup returns CDR1 MNHEY and CDR2 SVGAGI. CDR3 size: 15 residues. The CDR3 nucleotides are TGTGCCAGCAGACCTCCTGACCCAACCAGGGATGGCTACACCTTC. It yields the protein CASRPPDPTRDGYTF.

The chain links TRBV15 to TRBJ2-3, with 12 positions matching TRBD2. V shed 7 bases and J 4 bases; nucleotides not matched to a gene: 9. Germline values: CDR1 LNHNV, CDR2 YYDKDF (reference sequence). The CDR3 totals 16 residues. The CDR3, as DNA: TGTGCCACCACCCCTGAACTAGCGGGAGGACCAGATACGCAGTATTTT. Protein: CATTPELAGGPDTQYF.

The rearrangement uses TRBV11-2 and TRBJ1-3; D gene ambiguous. This CDR3 comprises 13 residues. Between the trimmed V and J ends, which lost 5 bases and 5 bases, there was a span of 10 bases. Germline V CDR1 and CDR2: SGHAT, FQNNGV. The CDR3 DNA follows: TGTGCCAGCAGCCCCAGCCGAAGAAACACCATATATTTT. Protein product: CASSPSRRNTIYF. Together with reference TRBV11-2 and TRBJ1-3, the CDR3 gives the full variable domain: EAGVAQSPRYKIIEKRQSVAFWCNPISGHATLYWYQQILGQGPKLLIQFQNNGVVDDSQLPKDRFSAERLKGVDSTLKIQPAKLEDSAVYLCASSPSRRNTIYFGEGSWLTVV.

The V call is TRBV6-5, the J call TRBJ1-2; tentatively, D is TRBD1 (5 bases). V lost 7 bases and J 3 bases, leaving 15 bases between the germline ends. Germline assignment: CDR1 MNHEY and CDR2 SVGAGI. This CDR3 region has 14 residues. The CDR3 spells CASTYLRGDYGYTF. DNA for the CDR3: TGTGCCAGCACTTATCTCCGGGGGGACTATGGCTACACCTTC.

This chain joins TRBV6-5 and TRBJ1-5; TRBD1 is a possible D gene (5 bases). The CDR3 contains 15 residues. Germline values: CDR1 MNHEY, CDR2 SVGAGI. The V end was cut by 6 bases, the J end by 2 bases, with 14 bases between. The CDR3 protein is CASRPEGLGNQPQHF. The DNA for the CDR3 is TGTGCCAGCAGGCCTGAGGGGCTGGGCAATCAGCCCCAGCATTTT.

The chain has TRBV12-5 and TRBJ1-6, with TRBD1 matching 12 bases. Germline CDR1 reads LGHNT; CDR2 reads FRNRAP. The CDR3 totals 16 residues. J gave up 8 bases and V 4 bases, and 6 bases lay outside the gene matches. The CDR3 loop is CASGWDRGRLDSPLHF. The DNA of the CDR3 is TGTGCTAGTGGTTGGGACAGGGGGCGGCTTGATTCACCCCTCCACTTT.

The chain is built from TRBV7-8 and TRBJ1-3; D call uncertain. V was shortened by 2 bases and J by 1 base, with 12 bases between the two germline ends. The V gene's germline CDR1 is SGHVS and CDR2 FQNEAQ. This CDR3 is built from 16 residues. CDR3 sequence: CASSLLAVASGNTIYF. The CDR3, as DNA: TGTGCCAGCAGCTTATTAGCGGTGGCTTCTGGAAACACCATATATTTT.

Details on this clone: Relative to the germline gene, one junction end is altered; a read error may explain this. The J gene is TRBJ2-2, the V gene TRBV30, with D possibly being TRBD2 (5 bases). The CDR3 is made up of 11 amino acids. In germline, CDR1 is GTSNPN, CDR2 SVGIG (reference sequence). CDR3 residues: CAWSVIGELFF. In nucleotides, the CDR3 is TGTGCCTGGAGTGTAATCGGGGAACTGTTTTTT.

V is TRBV7-2 and J is TRBJ1-1, with a weak D call TRBD1 (6 bases). CDR1 and CDR2 (germline): SGHTA, FQGNSA. The CDR3 is 14 amino acids. Trimming stripped 6 bases from V and 3 bases from J, with 14 bases between. CDR3 region: CASSQITGYTEAFF. As DNA, the CDR3 is TGTGCCAGCAGTCAGATCACAGGGTACACTGAAGCTTTCTTT.

The chain carries TRBV12-5 and TRBJ1-1; D call uncertain. Looked up from germline, CDR1 is LGHNT and CDR2 is FRNRAP. The CDR3 runs 11 residues. V lost 0 bases, J lost 4 bases, and 0 bases lay in between. CDR3 DNA: TGTGCTAGTGGTTTGGTCACTGAAGCTTTCTTT. Protein sequence: CASGLVTEAFF.

V usage is TRBV7-3 and J usage is TRBJ2-3; 7 nucleotides agree with TRBD2. The CDR3 spans 13 residues. Germline CDR1 reads SGHTA; CDR2 reads FQGTGA. Losses at the gene ends were 5 bases for V and 7 bases for J; bases not matched to a gene: 6. In DNA, the CDR3 is TGTGCCAGCAGCCCTACGAGCGGGAATACGCAGTATTTT. It yields the protein CASSPTSGNTQYF.

V usage is TRBV28 and J usage is TRBJ1-2; no clear D. Germline CDR1 and CDR2: MDHEN and SYDVKM. The germline V and J ends were trimmed by 6 bases and 7 bases, with 12 bases remaining between them. The CDR3 contains 12 residues. As DNA, the CDR3 is TGTGCCAGCAGGATCGGGGTGGGTGGCTACACCTTC. Translating gives CASRIGVGGYTF.

This clone was counted a single time. The chain is built from TRBV5-8 and TRBJ1-6; D remains ambiguous. V lost 0 bases, J lost 11 bases, and 15 bases lay in between. From germline, CDR1 is SGHTS and CDR2 YDEGEE. The CDR3 extends over 15 amino acids. This chain's CDR3 is CASSLDAGPRAPLHF. The DNA for the CDR3 is TGTGCCAGCAGCTTGGATGCAGGCCCGAGGGCACCCCTCCACTTT. Based on the CDR3 plus reference TRBV5-8 and TRBJ1-6, the full variable domain is EAGVTQSPTHLIKTRGQQATLRCSPISGHTSVYWYQQALGLGLQFLLWYDEGEERNRGNFPPRFSGRQFPNYSSELNVNALELEDSALYLCASSLDAGPRAPLHFGNGTRLTVT.

The chain is built from TRBV20-1 and TRBJ2-1; 7 nucleotides match TRBD2. Trimming removed 3 bases from V and 9 bases from J; junction bases left unmatched: 14. CDR1 and CDR2 from the germline V gene are DFQATT and SNEGSKA (reference sequence). The CDR3 consists of 15 residues. The CDR3: CSASHSGGGVGEQFF. CDR3 coding DNA: TGCAGTGCTAGTCACTCGGGAGGAGGAGTTGGTGAGCAGTTCTTC.

This sequence joins TRBV28 and TRBJ1-2; TRBD1 is a possible D gene (5 bases). Germline loops: CDR1 MDHEN, CDR2 SYDVKM. This CDR3 comprises 11 residues. V shed 4 bases and J shed 7 bases, with 7 bases lying between them. As DNA, the CDR3 is TGTGCCAGCAGTTCCAGGGTTGGCTACACCTTC. Translated, it gives CASSSRVGYTF.

This chain connects TRBV6-2 or TRBV6-3 to TRBJ1-1, with TRBD1 matching 7 bases. The ends lost 0 bases at V and 0 bases at J; junction bases unmatched: 7. The germline V gene has CDR1 MNHEY and CDR2 SVGEGT. The CDR3 loop spans 17 amino acids. CDR3 residues: CASSYSRTGVMNTEAFF. The CDR3 DNA reads as TGTGCCAGCAGTTACTCACGGACAGGAGTCATGAACACTGAAGCTTTCTTT.

The CDR3 protein is CASSRGGGGMDEQYF. CDR3 in DNA: TGCGCCAGCAGCCGGGGCGGAGGAGGAATGGACGAGCAGTACTTC. The chain is built from TRBV5-1 and TRBJ2-7, with D perhaps assigned TRBD1 or TRBD2 (5 bases each). Germline CDR1 and CDR2: SGHRS and YFSETQ. There are 15 residues in the CDR3. Trimming cost V 4 bases and J 5 bases, with 19 bases left between them. The full variable domain, with the rest looked up from reference TRBV5-1 and TRBJ2-7, is KAGVTQTPRYLIKTRGQQVTLSCSPISGHRSVSWYQQTPGQGLQFLFEYFSETQRNKGNFPGRFSGRQFSNSRSEMNVSTLELGDSALYLCASSRGGGGMDEQYFGPGTRLTVT.

This clone was seen more than once but under ten times. This chain uses TRBV19 with TRBJ2-7, with 8 bases matching TRBD1. Germline CDR1 LNHDA, CDR2 SQIVND (reference sequence). There are 15 residues in the CDR3. With 6 bases clipped from V and 1 base from J, the junction kept 8 bases outside the gene matches. The CDR3 reads CASRDSDRASYEQYF. CDR3 coding DNA: TGTGCCAGTAGAGACTCGGACAGGGCGTCCTACGAGCAGTACTTC.